This TCR beta chain came from a study of blood T cell repertoires in COVID-19. About the study: Specimens from acute and convalescent COVID-19 originated in the United States, Italy and Spain. In each case, the material was cDNA or gDNA derived from T cells, B-cell-depleted T cells, or PBMCs.

V was pared by 1 base and J by 6 bases, with 10 bases between. Looked up from germline, CDR1 is SGHTA and CDR2 is FQGNSA. CDR3 size: 13 residues. Original analysis: For nucleated cells, counts were estimated from reference gene primer amplification. Assay used: immunoSEQ multiplex PCR; TCRdb lists only in-frame clones, some missing. That table is the source of V, J and clone size, and D and trimming were worked out from the DNA. The sample holds 310,000 or so clones, approximately 85% seen once. The source material was peripheral blood. The chain uses TRBV7-2 and TRBJ2-7; D is perhaps TRBD2 (6 bases). The receptor was isolated from a woman aged 50 to 60 with acute or convalescent COVID-19. In nucleotides, the CDR3 is TGTGCCAGCAGCTTAGGGATGGGACTCGAGCAGTACTTC. Its protein is CASSLGMGLEQYF.